The 27 T cell receptor beta chains reported below all come from one sample, sequenced in a study of cytomegalovirus exposure and HLA in healthy donors. Primers for the PCR totalled 60 Vbeta and 13 Jbeta. Produced via immunoSEQ multiplex PCR; TCRdb's table is partial and in-frame only. The data contain around 120,000 clones, around four fifths of them singletons. What was sequenced was PBMCs. These receptors all come from a boy between 5 and 17 years old in good health and CMV-seronegative.

This clone appeared a few times. The rearrangement joins TRBV11-2 to TRBJ2-7; TRBD2 aligns across 7 bases. Germline-derived CDR1 and CDR2 are SGHAT and FQNNGV. The CDR3 has 14 amino acids. V was pared by 3 bases and J by 0 bases, with 2 bases of the junction left unmatched. The CDR3 DNA reads as TGTGCCAGCAGCTTCAGCGGGGACTCCTACGAGCAGTACTTC. Translated: CASSFSGDSYEQYF.

The gene calls are TRBV6-1 and TRBJ2-4; a weak D match, TRBD2 (6 bases). V was pared by 3 bases and J by 0 bases, with 9 bases between. The CDR3 has 15 residues. The V gene's germline CDR1 is MNHNS and CDR2 SASEGT. CDR3 residues: CASSEGLLAKNIQYF. Written as DNA, the CDR3 is TGTGCCAGCAGTGAGGGACTGTTAGCCAAAAACATTCAGTACTTC.

The gene calls are TRBV2 and TRBJ2-7; TRBD1 aligns across 8 bases. Trimming removed 8 bases from V and 0 bases from J; junction bases left unmatched: 6. This CDR3 spans 14 amino acids. Germline V lookup: CDR1 SNHLY, CDR2 FYNNEI. CDR3 nucleotides: TGTGCCAGCCTACAGGGGGAAAGCTCCTACGAGCAGTACTTC. This translates into CASLQGESSYEQYF.

This clone occurred a few times. This rearrangement joins TRBV5-4 to TRBJ2-7; D is ambiguous. The length of the CDR3 is 15 residues. Germline CDR1 reads SGHNT; CDR2 reads YYREEE (reference sequence). V lost 2 bases and J lost 3, with 15 bases in between. The CDR3 here is CASSFVGQVIYEQYF. Written as DNA, the CDR3 is TGTGCCAGCAGCTTCGTTGGTCAGGTGATCTACGAGCAGTACTTC.

J is TRBJ2-3 and V is TRBV7-9; TRBD2 matches 13 bases. Germline trimming cut 6 bases from V and 3 bases from J; bases unmatched to any gene: 6. Germline V gene lookup returns CDR1 SEHNR and CDR2 FQNEAQ (reference sequence). The CDR3 length is 16 residues. The CDR3 nucleotides are TGTGCCAGCAGTCTACTAGCGGGAGGGGAGACAGATACGCAGTATTTT. Translation: CASSLLAGGETDTQYF. Full variable domain (missing parts from reference TRBV7-9 and TRBJ2-3): DTGVSQNPRHKITKRGQNVTFRCDPISEHNRLYWYRQTLGQGPEFLTYFQNEAQLEKSRLLSDRFSAERPKGSFSTLEIQRTEQGDSAMYLCASSLLAGGETDTQYFGPGTRLTVL.

This clone was detected only once. The V and J genes are TRBV5-6 and TRBJ2-3, with TRBD2 as a possible D gene (5 bases). This CDR3 spans 15 amino acids. The germline gives CDR1 SGHDT, CDR2 YYEEEE. The V gene lost 2 bases and the J gene lost 2 bases, with 12 bases spanning the gap. CDR3 protein: CASSFIERLTDTQYF. The DNA of the CDR3 is TGTGCCAGCAGCTTCATCGAGCGGCTCACAGATACGCAGTATTTT.

The CDR3 nucleotides read TGTGCCAGCAGCGGGGACAGGGTCGTTAGGACCCAGTACTTC. Translated: CASSGDRVVRTQYF. The V and J genes are TRBV6-1 and TRBJ2-5, with 9 bases aligning to TRBD1. Germline V gene data show CDR1 as MNHNS and CDR2 as SASEGT. The V segment lost 6 bases and the J segment 7 bases; nucleotides outside the gene matches: 9. The CDR3 is 14 residues long.

V is TRBV11-3 and J is TRBJ2-3; TRBD2 matches at 11 bases. After removal of 1 base from V and 7 bases from J, the junction contained 7 bases not matched to a gene. The CDR3 is 16 amino acids. Germline CDR1 is SGHNT and CDR2 is YENEEA. The chain's CDR3 is CASSLVTSGSGNTQYF. CDR3 bases: TGTGCCAGCAGCTTAGTAACTAGCGGGAGCGGGAATACGCAGTATTTT.

This clone has just one count. The chain combines TRBV6-5 with TRBJ2-3; TRBD1 matches 7 bases. In germline, CDR1 is MNHEY, CDR2 SVGAGI. The V gene end was trimmed by 0 bases and the J gene end by 2 bases; junction bases not matched to a gene: 2. CDR3 length equals 15 residues. The CDR3 is CASSYSGQPTDTQYF. CDR3 nucleotide sequence: TGTGCCAGCAGTTACTCGGGACAGCCCACAGATACGCAGTATTTT.

The chain links TRBV10-3 to TRBJ2-3; D remains ambiguous. Trimming removed 0 bases at V and 2 bases at J, with 6 bases between. Germline CDR1 reads ENHRY; CDR2 reads SYGVKD. This CDR3 has 14 residues. In nucleotides, the CDR3 is TGTGCCATCAGTGAGTCCAGTTACACAGATACGCAGTATTTT. Translated: CAISESSYTDTQYF.

The chain uses TRBV5-1 and TRBJ1-2; weak D call: TRBD1 (5 bases). V was trimmed by 3 bases and J by 4 bases, leaving 13 bases between them. The germline V gene has CDR1 SGHRS and CDR2 YFSETQ. This CDR3 comprises 14 residues. CDR3 protein: CASSSKTDLYGYTF. Written as DNA, the CDR3 is TGCGCCAGCAGCTCGAAGACAGACCTCTATGGCTACACCTTC.

The V and J genes are TRBV11-2 and TRBJ2-7; no reliable D call. CDR1 and CDR2 from the germline V gene are SGHAT and FQNNGV. The ends were cut back, 1 base at V and 0 bases at J, with 10 bases in the middle. The CDR3 length is 15 residues. CDR3 sequence: CASSLGTTPSYEQYF. As DNA, the CDR3 is TGTGCCAGCAGCTTAGGCACAACCCCCTCCTACGAGCAGTACTTC.

The V and J genes are TRBV27 and TRBJ2-7; 7 bases agree with TRBD2. The germline gives CDR1 MNHEY, CDR2 SMNVEV (reference sequence). This CDR3 is 15 amino acids long. The trim removed 2 bases at V and 0 bases at J, leaving 4 bases unmatched. The CDR3 sequence: CASSLLADRSYEQYF. As DNA, the CDR3 is TGTGCCAGCAGTTTACTAGCGGATCGCTCCTACGAGCAGTACTTC.

This clone was detected a few times. The V and J genes are TRBV19 and TRBJ2-1, with TRBD2 as a possible D gene (6 bases). This CDR3 is 16 amino acids long. V was shortened by 1 base and J by 7 bases, with 17 bases between the two germline ends. Germline-derived CDR1 and CDR2 are LNHDA and SQIVND (reference sequence). This CDR3 reads CASSIAGVGGSNEQFF. CDR3 in DNA: TGTGCCAGTAGTATAGCGGGAGTGGGCGGATCTAATGAGCAGTTCTTC.

The chain combines TRBV11-3 with TRBJ2-1; 7 nucleotides match TRBD2. J was trimmed by 0 bases and V by 5 bases; bases with no gene match: 7. The germline V gene has CDR1 SGHNT and CDR2 YENEEA. This CDR3 is 16 amino acids long. As DNA, the CDR3 is TGTGCCAGCAGCGCCGACTGGACTAGCTCCTACAATGAGCAGTTCTTC. This sequence encodes CASSADWTSSYNEQFF.

The chain couples TRBV6-1 to TRBJ1-3; no clear D gene. V lost 2 bases and J 0 bases, leaving 2 bases between the germline ends. This CDR3 has 13 residues. Looked up from germline, CDR1 is MNHNS and CDR2 is SASEGT. CDR3 DNA sequence: TGTGCCAGCAGTGAACGCTCTGGAAACACCATATATTTT. As protein: CASSERSGNTIYF.

The chain recombines TRBV10-1 with TRBJ2-7; D is ambiguous. Germline CDR1 WNHNN, CDR2 SYGVQD (reference sequence). The length of the CDR3 is 12 residues. V was shortened by 10 bases and J by 3 bases, with 13 bases between the two germline ends. The CDR3 nucleotides read TGCGCCACCCTAGGATTACGCTACGAGCAGTACTTC. It is translated as CATLGLRYEQYF.

The gene calls are TRBV11-2 and TRBJ1-1; D gene ambiguous. This CDR3 contains 13 residues. Germline V gene data show CDR1 as SGHAT and CDR2 as FQNNGV. V was shortened by 5 bases and J by 11 bases, with 18 bases between the two germline ends. For the CDR3, the DNA is TGTGCCAGCAGCGCTGACGAAGAGGCGAAGGCTTTCTTT. This gives the protein CASSADEEAKAFF.

The CDR3 protein is CASGDMPDTQYF. The CDR3 DNA reads as TGTGCCAGCGGGGACATGCCAGATACGCAGTATTTT. J is TRBJ2-3 and V is TRBV11-3, with D tentatively TRBD1 (6 bases). CDR1 SGHNT and CDR2 YENEEA come from the germline V gene. V was shortened by 8 bases and J by 4 bases, with 10 bases between the two germline ends. The CDR3 is made up of 12 amino acids.

This rearrangement joins TRBV4-1 to TRBJ1-1; TRBD1 is a possible D gene (5 bases). The CDR3 loop spans 12 amino acids. The germline gives CDR1 MGHRA, CDR2 YSYEKL. Deletions cut 3 bases from V and 8 bases from J, with 10 bases between. The CDR3 DNA is TGCGCCAGCAGCCAGATAGGACAAGAAGCTTTCTTT. Translation gives CASSQIGQEAFF.

This chain joins TRBV5-4 and TRBJ2-1; 8 positions match TRBD2. This CDR3 is 15 amino acids long. Germline V CDR1 and CDR2: SGHNT, YYREEE (reference sequence). The J segment lost 4 bases and the V segment lost 4 bases, leaving 7 bases of the junction unmatched. The CDR3 sequence: CASSRREGLYNEQFF. DNA of the CDR3: TGTGCCAGCAGCCGCCGGGAGGGATTGTACAATGAGCAGTTCTTC.

V is TRBV7-8 and J is TRBJ2-2; TRBD2 matches at 9 bases. The CDR3 totals 18 residues. Germline CDR1 and CDR2: SGHVS and FQNEAQ. V lost 4 bases, J lost 7 bases, and 16 bases stayed unmatched. CDR3 sequence: CASSYQGSSGTSHGELFF. The CDR3, as DNA: TGTGCCAGCAGCTACCAGGGGTCTAGCGGGACTTCGCACGGGGAGCTGTTTTTT.

This clone was detected once. CDR3 nucleotides: TGCGCCAGCAGCTTGGGGCCAGCGGGAGCTATCACGAACAACGATACGCAGTATTTT. Translation gives CASSLGPAGAITNNDTQYF. The chain uses TRBV5-1 and TRBJ2-3, with 8 bases aligning to TRBD2. The CDR3 runs 19 residues. V shed 0 bases and J 6 bases; nucleotides not matched to a gene: 18. The germline CDR1 and CDR2 sequences are SGHRS and YFSETQ.

The rearrangement links TRBV4-1 to TRBJ1-5; D gene ambiguous. This CDR3 is built from 15 residues. Between the trimmed V and J ends, which lost 1 base and 5 bases, there was a span of 12 bases. Germline-derived CDR1 and CDR2 are MGHRA and YSYEKL. CDR3: CASSQVAQDYQPQHF. For the CDR3, the DNA is TGCGCCAGCAGCCAAGTGGCTCAGGATTATCAGCCCCAGCATTTT.

The chain uses TRBV10-3 and TRBJ1-1; 8 bases align to TRBD1. CDR3 length: 16 amino acids. V was pared by 9 bases and J by 4 bases, with 16 bases of the junction left unmatched. CDR1 ENHRY and CDR2 SYGVKD come from the germline V gene. CDR3 amino acids: CAIGSDETGVGTEAFF. The CDR3, as DNA: TGTGCCATAGGGTCTGACGAGACAGGGGTCGGCACTGAAGCTTTCTTT.

The chain links TRBV6-1 to TRBJ1-1; TRBD1 aligns across 7 bases. Trimming cost V 7 bases and J 3 bases; bases outside gene matches: 8. The CDR3 totals 14 residues. The germline gives CDR1 MNHNS, CDR2 SASEGT. Here the CDR3 reads CASNIDRVDTEAFF. The DNA of the CDR3 is TGTGCCAGCAATATAGACAGGGTGGACACTGAAGCTTTCTTT.

The sample holds a few counts of this clone. This chain links TRBV19 with TRBJ1-1; 9 bases align to TRBD1. Per germline, CDR1 LNHDA and CDR2 SQIVND (reference sequence). V lost 3 bases, J lost 1 base, and 6 bases stayed unmatched. The CDR3 spans 16 residues. In DNA form, the CDR3 reads TGTGCCAGTAGTATTACAGGGGGCAGGGGGAACACTGAAGCTTTCTTT. Translating gives CASSITGGRGNTEAFF.